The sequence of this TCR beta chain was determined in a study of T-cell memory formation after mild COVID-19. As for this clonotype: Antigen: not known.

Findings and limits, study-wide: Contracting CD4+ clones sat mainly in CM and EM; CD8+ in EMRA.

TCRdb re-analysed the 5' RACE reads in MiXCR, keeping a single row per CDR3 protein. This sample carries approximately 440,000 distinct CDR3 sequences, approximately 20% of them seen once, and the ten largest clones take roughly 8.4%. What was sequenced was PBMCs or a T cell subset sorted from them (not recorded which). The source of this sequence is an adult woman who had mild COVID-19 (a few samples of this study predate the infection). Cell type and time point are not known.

The DNA of the CDR3 is TGTGCCAGCAGTAATTACTATGGCTACACCTTC. Protein product: CASSNYYGYTF. The chain uses TRBV6-2 or TRBV6-3 and TRBJ1-2; unclear D gene. The germline V gene encodes CDR1 MNHEY and CDR2 SVGEGT. There are 11 residues in the CDR3. Trimming shortened V by 5 bases and J by 3 bases, and 4 bases separated the two germline ends.